Listed below are T cell receptor beta chains from one sample, sequenced in a study of T-cell reconstitution after alpha-beta-depleted transplantation in children. TCRdb fed the PCR reads into MiXCR, producing one record per CDR3 protein. In the table there are about 540,000 distinct CDR3 sequences, roughly 18% of which are singletons. This specimen was PBMCs from the stem cell graft donor, taken from the stem cell graft. The receptor source for this set is a human donor who donated a stem cell graft to a child with acute lymphoblastic leukemia. The CDR3 runs from the conserved cysteine through the conserved F or W. Fields, in order: J gene, D gene, V gene, clone size, CDR3 protein, CDR3 DNA. The D gene is left open where the match is weak. Expanded clones get a size class; other rows say once, few or many, or leave the size out.

j_gene: TRBJ2-5
d_gene: .
v_gene: TRBV7-9
abundance: .
CDR3aa: CAACRGHQQETQYF
CDR3nt: TGTGCCGCGTGCCGCGGACACCAACAAGAGACCCAGTACTTC

j_gene: TRBJ2-7
d_gene: .
v_gene: TRBV7-9
abundance: .
CDR3aa: CASSLAGSGAGEQYF
CDR3nt: TGTGCCAGCAGCTTAGCAGGATCTGGGGCAGGGGAGCAGTACTTC

j_gene: TRBJ2-1
d_gene: .
v_gene: TRBV11-3
abundance: .
CDR3aa: CASSYFVTNEQFF
CDR3nt: TGTGCCAGCAGCTATTTTGTTACGAATGAGCAGTTCTTC

j_gene: TRBJ1-2
d_gene: TRBD1
v_gene: TRBV20-1
abundance: few
CDR3aa: CSVQGTGTHYGYTF
CDR3nt: TGCAGTGTTCAAGGGACAGGGACCCACTATGGCTACACCTTC

j_gene: TRBJ2-3
d_gene: .
v_gene: TRBV20-1
abundance: few
CDR3aa: CSARGGGGGTQYF
CDR3nt: TGCAGTGCTAGAGGAGGAGGGGGAGGTACGCAGTATTTT

j_gene: TRBJ2-3
d_gene: .
v_gene: TRBV5-6
abundance: .
CDR3aa: CASSLVDRYLAPDTQYF
CDR3nt: TGTGCCAGCAGCTTGGTCGATCGGTATCTAGCCCCAGATACGCAGTATTTT

j_gene: TRBJ2-1
d_gene: TRBD1
v_gene: TRBV20-1
abundance: few
CDR3aa: CSARGWNEQFF
CDR3nt: TGCAGTGCCAGGGGGTGGAATGAGCAGTTCTTC

j_gene: TRBJ2-4
d_gene: TRBD2
v_gene: TRBV6-5
abundance: few
CDR3aa: CASSYSAGRANIQYF
CDR3nt: TGTGCCAGCAGTTACTCCGCGGGGAGGGCCAACATTCAGTACTTC

j_gene: TRBJ1-3
d_gene: .
v_gene: TRBV5-5
abundance: few
CDR3aa: CASSTRIDASSGNTIYF
CDR3nt: TGTGCCAGCAGCACAAGGATAGACGCGAGCTCTGGAAACACCATATATTTT

j_gene: TRBJ1-5
d_gene: TRBD1
v_gene: TRBV6-5
abundance: few
CDR3aa: CASGHRGTNQPQHF
CDR3nt: TGTGCCAGCGGTCACAGGGGGACCAATCAGCCCCAGCATTTT

j_gene: TRBJ2-3
d_gene: .
v_gene: TRBV20-1
abundance: few
CDR3aa: CSARWESTDTQYF
CDR3nt: TGCAGTGCTAGATGGGAAAGCACAGATACGCAGTATTTT

j_gene: TRBJ1-1
d_gene: .
v_gene: TRBV7-8
abundance: many
CDR3aa: CASSLQGRREEAFF
CDR3nt: TGTGCCAGCAGCCTCCAAGGCCGCAGGGAGGAAGCTTTCTTT

j_gene: TRBJ1-3
d_gene: TRBD1
v_gene: TRBV5-1
abundance: .
CDR3aa: CASSLTGTGDTIYF
CDR3nt: TGCGCCAGCAGCTTAACCGGGACAGGGGACACCATATATTTT

j_gene: TRBJ2-7
d_gene: .
v_gene: TRBV15
abundance: .
CDR3aa: CATSSGRSSYEQYF
CDR3nt: TGTGCCACCAGCAGCGGCAGGAGCTCCTACGAGCAGTACTTC

j_gene: TRBJ1-5
d_gene: .
v_gene: TRBV12-3/TRBV12-4
abundance: .
CDR3aa: CASSLETANQPQHF
CDR3nt: TGTGCCAGCAGTTTAGAGACAGCCAATCAGCCCCAGCATTTT

j_gene: TRBJ2-2
d_gene: .
v_gene: TRBV11-2
abundance: .
CDR3aa: CASRSFGSANTGELFF
CDR3nt: TGTGCCAGCAGGTCCTTCGGATCCGCGAACACCGGGGAGCTGTTTTTT

j_gene: TRBJ2-7
d_gene: .
v_gene: TRBV20-1
abundance: few
CDR3aa: CSARTPTYEQYF
CDR3nt: TGCAGTGCCCGGACTCCTACCTACGAGCAGTACTTC

j_gene: TRBJ2-2
d_gene: .
v_gene: TRBV10-3
abundance: few
CDR3aa: CAISESKMGRNTGELFF
CDR3nt: TGTGCCATCAGTGAGAGCAAGATGGGCAGGAACACCGGGGAGCTGTTTTTT

j_gene: TRBJ2-3
d_gene: .
v_gene: TRBV14
abundance: few
CDR3aa: CASSQGDFTDTQYF
CDR3nt: TGTGCCAGCAGCCAAGGGGACTTCACAGATACGCAGTATTTT

j_gene: TRBJ2-7
d_gene: TRBD2
v_gene: TRBV20-1
abundance: .
CDR3aa: CSAAPGLAGVFGLEDEQYF
CDR3nt: TGCAGTGCGGCCCCGGGACTAGCGGGAGTTTTTGGCCTGGAGGACGAGCAGTACTTC

j_gene: TRBJ2-7
d_gene: .
v_gene: TRBV19
abundance: .
CDR3aa: CASSMRRGLDEQYF
CDR3nt: TGTGCCAGTAGTATGCGGAGGGGGCTCGACGAGCAGTACTTC

j_gene: TRBJ1-4
d_gene: .
v_gene: TRBV7-9
abundance: few
CDR3aa: CASSHWDGATNEKLFF
CDR3nt: TGTGCCAGCAGCCATTGGGACGGGGCAACTAATGAAAAACTGTTTTTT

j_gene: TRBJ2-3
d_gene: TRBD2
v_gene: TRBV11-2
abundance: few
CDR3aa: CASSSRTLAGGGADTQYF
CDR3nt: TGTGCCAGCAGCTCCCGGACCCTAGCGGGAGGCGGGGCAGATACGCAGTATTTT

j_gene: TRBJ2-7
d_gene: .
v_gene: TRBV5-8
abundance: few
CDR3aa: CASRAPGQLYEQYF
CDR3nt: TGTGCCAGCAGGGCGCCCGGACAGCTCTACGAGCAGTACTTC

j_gene: TRBJ1-2
d_gene: .
v_gene: TRBV9
abundance: .
CDR3aa: CASSVDEGYGYTF
CDR3nt: TGTGCCAGCAGCGTAGATGAAGGATATGGCTACACCTTC

j_gene: TRBJ1-1
d_gene: .
v_gene: TRBV5-6
abundance: .
CDR3aa: CASSLAGKGTEAFF
CDR3nt: TGTGCCAGCAGCTTGGCAGGGAAGGGGACTGAAGCTTTCTTT